This is a list of T cell receptor beta chains from one sample in a study of PD-1 blockade in classical Hodgkin lymphoma. The table came from immunoSEQ multiplex PCR; TCRdb's copy has only in-frame clones and leaves some out. The sample shows over 60,000 clones, 70% to 80% of them seen only once. Sequencing was performed on peripheral blood mononuclear cells (PBMCs), taken before the second cycle of nivolumab. The origin of the receptors is a human donor with classical Hodgkin lymphoma. Both conserved end residues are part of each CDR3. A D gene is named only where the DNA matches it firmly. Size is omitted from some rows. Given values are once, few, many or a class for expanded clones.

clone_size: -; j_call: TRBJ2-7; d_call: -; v_call: TRBV28; cdr3_nt: TGTGCCAGCAACGGGGTACCCCTTTACGAGCAGTACTTC; cdr3_aa: CASNGVPLYEQYF
clone_size: few; j_call: TRBJ2-7; d_call: -; v_call: TRBV6-6; cdr3_nt: TGTGCCAGCAGTCCAGGGCCCTACGAGCAGTACTTC; cdr3_aa: CASSPGPYEQYF
clone_size: -; j_call: TRBJ1-2; d_call: -; v_call: TRBV7-2; cdr3_nt: TGTGCCAGCAGCCCAGCCGGGGGAAGTAACTATGGCTACACCTTC; cdr3_aa: CASSPAGGSNYGYTF
clone_size: -; j_call: TRBJ2-3; d_call: -; v_call: TRBV10-1; cdr3_nt: TGCGCCAGCAGTGAGAGGGGGGGATTCGGCACAGATACGCAGTATTTT; cdr3_aa: CASSERGGFGTDTQYF
clone_size: -; j_call: TRBJ1-3; d_call: TRBD1; v_call: TRBV5-1; cdr3_nt: TGCGCCAGCAGCGACGGGACAGCCGGAAACACCATATATTTT; cdr3_aa: CASSDGTAGNTIYF
clone_size: -; j_call: TRBJ2-1; d_call: TRBD2; v_call: TRBV29-1; cdr3_nt: TGCAGCACTACGTCTAGCGGGGACAATGAGCAGTTCTTC; cdr3_aa: CSTTSSGDNEQFF
clone_size: -; j_call: TRBJ1-1; d_call: -; v_call: TRBV11-1; cdr3_nt: TGTGCCAGCAGCTCACAGGGTCTGAACACTGAAGCTTTCTTT; cdr3_aa: CASSSQGLNTEAFF
clone_size: -; j_call: TRBJ1-1; d_call: -; v_call: TRBV27; cdr3_nt: TGTGCCAGCAGTTTGAACAGAAACATGAACACTGAAGCTTTCTTT; cdr3_aa: CASSLNRNMNTEAFF
clone_size: -; j_call: TRBJ2-1; d_call: TRBD2; v_call: TRBV9; cdr3_nt: TGTGCCAGCACCCCCGGGACTACGGTCGATGAGCAGTTCTTC; cdr3_aa: CASTPGTTVDEQFF
clone_size: -; j_call: TRBJ2-1; d_call: -; v_call: TRBV6-1; cdr3_nt: TGTGCCAGCAGTGGAGGATACAATGAGCAGTTCTTC; cdr3_aa: CASSGGYNEQFF
clone_size: -; j_call: TRBJ1-3; d_call: -; v_call: TRBV15; cdr3_nt: TGTGCCACCAGCAGACCTCAAGGACAGCGAAACACCATATATTTT; cdr3_aa: CATSRPQGQRNTIYF